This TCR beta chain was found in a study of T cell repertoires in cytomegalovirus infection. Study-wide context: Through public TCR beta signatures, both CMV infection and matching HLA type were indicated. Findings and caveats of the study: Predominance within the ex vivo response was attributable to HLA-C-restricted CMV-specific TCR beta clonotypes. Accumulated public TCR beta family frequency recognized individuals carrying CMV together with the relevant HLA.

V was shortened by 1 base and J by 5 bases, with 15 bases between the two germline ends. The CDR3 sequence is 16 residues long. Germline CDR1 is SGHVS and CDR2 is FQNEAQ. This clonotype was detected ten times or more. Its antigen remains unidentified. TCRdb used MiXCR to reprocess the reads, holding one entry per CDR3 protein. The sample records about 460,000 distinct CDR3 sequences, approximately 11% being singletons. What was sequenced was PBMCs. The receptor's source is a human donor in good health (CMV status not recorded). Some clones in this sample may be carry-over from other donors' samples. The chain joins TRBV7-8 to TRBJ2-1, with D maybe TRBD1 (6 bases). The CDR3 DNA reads TGTGCCAGCAGCTTAGGACCACTGACAGGAAACAATGAGCAGTTCTTC. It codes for CASSLGPLTGNNEQFF.